A single T cell receptor (beta chain) is shown here with its context. The antigen remains undetermined. As every portion of the isolated RNA was reverse transcribed, the sequencing read expressed TCRB transcripts. Profiled with immunoSEQ multiplex PCR; TCRdb holds only in-frame clones, not every one. The sample carries around 170,000 clones, 9% recorded once. The data were taken from a study of beta chain features in type 1 diabetes. Whole-study findings and limits: TCRB CDR3s were moderately but significantly shorter in Type 1 diabetes patients in all four CD4+ subsets.

Every donor had blood drawn once into heparin, around 0.12 L on average. Cell sorting via CD45RO/CCR7/CD25/CD127/CD95/CD27 was performed to obtain CD4+ naive, central memory, regulatory and stem cell-like memory cells. Purity above 95% was achieved in all sorted populations. This TCR derives from a woman in her twenties or thirties with type 1 diabetes. What was sequenced was central memory CD4+ T cells from blood.

The CDR3 region is CASSYTGLRESGTQYF. The CDR3 DNA reads TGTGCCAGCAGTTATACAGGCCTCAGGGAATCAGGGACCCAGTACTTC. This rearrangement joins TRBV6-5 to TRBJ2-5; possibly TRBD1 for D (5 bases). Germline CDR1 reads MNHEY; CDR2 reads SVGAGI. V was shortened by 3 bases and J by 7 bases, with 21 bases between the two germline ends. There are 16 residues in the CDR3.